The following is a TCR beta chain sequence with its context. This clonotype was picked up a small number of times. Its antigen is not yet known. No base quality values were provided; no much bigger clone lies one nucleotide off. The CDR3 numbers 17 residues from cysteine through phenylalanine. The only DNA kept is the CDR3, 51 bases in frame from the first base. Sequences MNHEY (CDR1) and SVGEGT (CDR2) are obtained from the germline V gene. For this chain, trimming is 6 bases at the V end and 0 bases at the J end, and the number of junction bases without a gene match is 10. What this sample's treatment or condition label stands for: approximately 9-day PBMC culture with coronavirus spike peptide pools or control peptides (ViraFEST assay). The study used the ViraFEST assay, which expanded antigen-specific T cells with peptide pools and then identified expanded clonotypes by TCR sequencing. The positive SARS-CoV-2 PCR tests of the convalescent patients were dated from March to December 2020, before the Alpha, Beta and Delta variants emerged in the United States. Over 1.5 million PBMCs per well were cultured in IMDM with approximately 5% human AB serum and approximately 9.8 IU/ml IL-2, plus 10 ug/ml peptide pools. On days 3 and 7, half of the culture medium was replaced with fresh IL-2-containing medium. CD4+ T cells were isolated after about 10 days of culture through negative selection using the EasySep CD4+ T cell isolation kit. Ficoll-Paque Plus gradient centrifugation was used to isolate PBMCs from whole blood, and the isolated PBMCs were then either used fresh or cryopreserved at -140C. Triplicate wells were generally used for each culture condition.

This sample stems from a study of vaccination and CD4 T cells after COVID-19 (dated by TCRdb to 2021 to 2024). Context from the whole study: SARS-CoV-2 positivity had been established in the convalescent patients by nasal swab PCR, and mild disease was recorded in about 9 of these patients and severe disease in one. As controls, cultures received a CEFX viral epitope pool (the positive control), an HIV-1 Nef peptide pool (the negative control), or no peptide at all. Post-COVID blood samples from convalescent patients were collected a median of about 100 days after diagnosis, with a range of roughly 30 to 170 days. In the convalescent cohort there were six males and four females, among whom were two Hispanic individuals, seven Caucasians, two Asians and one multiracial person. Two doses of either the Pfizer-BioNTech BNT162b2 vaccine (n=8) or the Moderna mRNA-1273 vaccine (n=2) were administered to participants. Post-vaccine blood samples were taken a median of around 70 days after the second vaccine dose, with a range of about 14 to 241 days. Overlapping spike peptide pools from SARS-CoV-2 and from the common cold coronaviruses HCoV-NL63, HCoV-OC43 and HCoV-229E were used as culture stimuli. The spike-specific CD4+ TCR repertoire was compared before and after mRNA vaccination in fewer than eleven COVID-19 convalescent patients and several infection-naive healthy vaccine recipients.

What the study reported, not specific to this receptor: The median number of SARS-CoV-2-reactive clonotypes rose from around 20 after infection to a few dozen after vaccination, but the change was not significant. In convalescent patients, a median around 86% of post-vaccine SARS-CoV-2-reactive clones were detected only after vaccination, suggesting vaccine-specific priming. In convalescent patients, nearly all vaccine-specific clones (304 of 307) were found to be mono-reactive for SARS-CoV-2 spike rather than cross-reactive with common cold coronaviruses. The number of convalescent patients in the study was relatively small, and the study did not examine early timepoints following natural infection.

Receptors were amplified or captured by PCR. At the Johns Hopkins FTIC core, DNA from the cultured CD4+ T cells underwent TCR sequencing with the Oncomine TCR Beta short-read assay. The QIAamp micro DNA kit was used to extract genomic DNA from the cultured CD4+ T cells. Oncomine TCR Beta libraries from cultured CD4+ T cells were pooled with unique dual indexes and sequenced on an Illumina iSeq 100. The authors' analysis ran thus. Non-productive sequences were removed, and CDR3s not starting with C, not ending with F or W, or shorter than 7 amino acids were discarded. Antigen-specific clonotypes were identified with the MANAFEST web application by comparing peptide-stimulated wells with reference and other culture wells. Positive clones required FDR below 0.05, an odds ratio above 5, and productive frequency above 0.1% in at least two of three replicate wells. Clonotypes that were significantly expanded in both SARS-CoV-2 spike wells and at least one common cold coronavirus spike condition were defined as cross-reactive. Using R version 3.6.1, CDR3 homology was evaluated through Levenshtein distances (stringdist) along with unrooted phylogenetic trees (ape). TCRdb ran its own pipeline on the public reads, namely fastp trimming at Q25 and MiXCR clone calling, and kept in-frame beta chains. All rows with the same CDR3 protein become a single entry with the most common DNA and genes. What appears here as the V and J calls and clone size reflects TCRdb's work, not the paper's. The sample table contains approximately 26,000 distinct CDR3 sequences; only one count was recorded for roughly 42% of them. 11% of the sample comes from the top ten.

Sequencing was performed on CD4+ T cells from blood, cultured in vitro. This receptor was identified in a human donor who had recovered from COVID-19. Recombination linked TRBV6-2 or TRBV6-3 to TRBJ2-1; TRBD1 fits 8 bases in the junction. CDR3 region: CASRLGQGRFSYNEQFF. The nucleotide sequence reads as follows: TGTGCCAGCAGGCTCGGACAGGGCCGCTTCTCCTACAATGAGCAGTTCTTC.